The 15 T cell receptor beta chains below all came from one sample that was sequenced in a study of spatial heterogeneity in lung cancer. Time point of the sample: blood at routine non-recurrence follow-up after resection. The input material, whole RNA from tumor, nontumor lung or frozen PBMC, was sequenced unsorted. MiXCR, run by TCRdb on the 5' RACE reads, gives a single entry per CDR3 protein. The sample holds under 30,000 distinct CDR3 sequences, around 6% seen once. The sample consisted of PBMCs, taken at follow-up. These receptors were taken from a male donor with early-stage non-small cell lung cancer.

This clonotype has more than one count but fewer than ten. The chain links TRBV28 to TRBJ2-3; 15 bases fit TRBD2. Germline V gene sequence: CDR1 MDHEN, CDR2 SYDVKM. Trimming at V came to 7 bases and at J to 0 bases, leaving 5 bases not matched to a gene. CDR3 size: 17 residues. CDR3 protein: CASTGTSGRISTDTQYF. The CDR3 bases are TGTGCCAGCACCGGGACTAGCGGGAGGATTAGCACAGATACGCAGTATTTT.

This clonotype was seen at least ten times. The rearrangement links TRBV29-1 to TRBJ2-7; D is tentatively TRBD1 or TRBD2 (5 bases each). Germline CDR1 is SQVTM and CDR2 is ANQGSEA. The CDR3 has 13 residues. The V gene lost 4 bases and the J gene lost 7 bases, with 17 bases spanning the gap. In nucleotides, the CDR3 is TGCAGCGTTGTATATCAGGGTTCGGGGGAGCAGTACTTC. Protein: CSVVYQGSGEQYF.

Ten or more counts support this clonotype. The gene calls are TRBV6-2 or TRBV6-3 and TRBJ2-7; D gene uncertain. The CDR3 contains 12 residues. Trimming removed 7 bases from V and 3 bases from J, with 10 bases in between. Germline lookup yields CDR1 MNHEY and CDR2 SVGEGT. For the CDR3, the DNA is TGTGCCAGCATTGGGCAGAACTACGAGCAGTACGTC. Its protein product is CASIGQNYEQYV.

This clonotype was counted ten times or more. V usage is TRBV7-6 and J usage is TRBJ2-1; 8 bases match TRBD2. Trimming took 2 bases from V and 2 from J; bases not matched to a gene: 8. Germline CDR1 reads SGHVS; CDR2 reads FNYEAQ. This CDR3 spans 17 amino acids. The CDR3 loop reads CASSLLVPGGAYNEQFF. In DNA form, the CDR3 reads TGTGCCAGCAGCTTACTGGTTCCCGGGGGGGCCTACAATGAGCAGTTCTTC.

The sample holds many counts of this clonotype. The chain links TRBV4-2 to TRBJ1-1; 7 bases are a match to TRBD1. This CDR3 region has 13 residues. The germline V gene has CDR1 LGHNA and CDR2 YNFKEQ. J was trimmed by 12 bases and V by 2 bases; bases with no gene match: 9. The DNA for the CDR3 is TGTGCCAGCAGCCAAACTAACAGGGGTGATCCTTTCTTT. It codes for CASSQTNRGDPFF.

This clonotype occurred many times. The chain joins TRBV7-8 to TRBJ1-5; no reliable D call. The CDR3 covers 15 residues. The germline V gene encodes CDR1 SGHVS and CDR2 FQNEAQ. Trimming cost V 1 base and J 0 bases, with 7 bases left between them. In nucleotides, the CDR3 is TGTGCCAGCAGCTTAGGAGGATTTAGCAATCAGCCCCAGCATTTT. It codes for CASSLGGFSNQPQHF. The variable domain in full, completed from reference TRBV7-8 and TRBJ1-5, reads GAGVSQSPRYKVAKRGQDVALRCDPISGHVSLFWYQQALGQGPEFLTYFQNEAQLDKSGLPSDRFFAERPEGSVSTLKIQRTQQEDSAVYLCASSLGGFSNQPQHFGDGTRLSIL.

This clonotype occurred a few times. The chain is built from TRBV11-3 and TRBJ2-5; 10 nucleotides line up with TRBD2. CDR1 and CDR2 (germline): SGHNT, YENEEA. The CDR3 consists of 17 residues. V gave up 5 bases and J gave up 2 bases; unmatched junction bases: 11. The CDR3, as DNA: TGTGCCAGCAGCCCCGGAACCGGGACTAGCGTTCAAGAGACCCAGTACTTC. Translated, it gives CASSPGTGTSVQETQYF.

This clonotype was counted ten times or more. This chain connects TRBV30 to TRBJ2-2; D uncertain. Between the trimmed V and J ends, which lost 4 bases and 7 bases, there was a span of 16 bases. Germline-derived CDR1 and CDR2 are GTSNPN and SVGIG (reference sequence). The length of the CDR3 is 14 residues. The CDR3 here is CAWTFGVFSGELFF. The CDR3, as DNA: TGTGCCTGGACTTTTGGGGTTTTTAGCGGGGAGCTGTTTTTT. The full variable domain, with the rest looked up from reference TRBV30 and TRBJ2-2, is SQTIHQWPATLVQPVGSPLSLECTVEGTSNPNLYWYRQAAGRGLQLLFYSVGIGQISSEVPQNLSASRPQDRQFILSSKKLLLSDSGFYLCAWTFGVFSGELFFGEGSRLTVL.

This clonotype showed up many times. The V gene is TRBV2, the J gene TRBJ1-1; D is possibly TRBD1 (5 bases). The ends were cut back, 7 bases at V and 4 bases at J, with 13 bases in the middle. This CDR3 has 13 amino acids. In germline, CDR1 is SNHLY, CDR2 FYNNEI. For the CDR3, the DNA is TGTGCCAGCATACGGGGGTTGATCACTGAAGCTTTCTTT. This sequence encodes CASIRGLITEAFF.

This clonotype was seen ten or more times. This chain connects TRBV28 to TRBJ1-5; TRBD1 might be the D (5 bases). The CDR3 loop spans 13 amino acids. Germline-derived CDR1 and CDR2 are MDHEN and SYDVKM. Deletions cut 6 bases from V and 3 bases from J, with 9 bases between. This chain's CDR3 is CASREGSNQPQHF. CDR3 coding DNA: TGTGCCAGCAGAGAGGGGTCCAATCAGCCCCAGCATTTT.

This clonotype was counted at least ten times. This chain joins TRBV11-3 and TRBJ2-1; 7 positions match TRBD2. V lost 5 bases and J lost 9; bases outside the gene matches: 7. Germline values: CDR1 SGHNT, CDR2 YENEEA. This CDR3 is built from 13 residues. CDR3 sequence (DNA): TGTGCCAGCAGCCCCCCAGGGAGGGTTGAGCAGTTCTTC. This encodes CASSPPGRVEQFF.

This clonotype was detected many times. V usage is TRBV30 and J usage is TRBJ1-5; D is undetermined. The V gene lost 2 bases and the J gene lost 4 bases, with 9 bases spanning the gap. Germline V CDR1 and CDR2: GTSNPN, SVGIG (reference sequence). The CDR3 extends over 13 amino acids. The CDR3 sequence: CAWSSSQNQPQHF. DNA of the CDR3: TGTGCCTGGAGTAGCAGTCAGAATCAGCCCCAGCATTTT.

The V gene is TRBV3-1, the J gene TRBJ1-1; D remains unclear. CDR1 and CDR2 from the germline V gene are LGHDT and YNNKEL (reference sequence). The CDR3 runs to 16 residues. Trimming removed 0 bases at V and 3 bases at J, with 14 bases between. The CDR3 region is CASSQERGLSDTEAFF. CDR3 coding DNA: TGTGCCAGCAGCCAAGAACGGGGTTTGAGTGACACTGAAGCTTTCTTT.

This clonotype appeared many times. This rearrangement joins TRBV29-1 to TRBJ1-5; a possible D gene is TRBD1 (6 bases). Germline loops: CDR1 SQVTM, CDR2 ANQGSEA. The CDR3 totals 14 residues. Trimming stripped 6 bases from V and 5 bases from J, with 17 bases between. The CDR3 sequence is CSVRAGASDQPQHF. The CDR3 DNA follows: TGCAGCGTAAGAGCAGGGGCGAGTGATCAGCCCCAGCATTTT.

The sample holds many counts of this clonotype. V and J are TRBV6-2 or TRBV6-3 and TRBJ2-7, with TRBD2 matching over 7 bases. Germline V gene data show CDR1 as MNHEY and CDR2 as SVGEGT. The trim removed 7 bases at V and 7 bases at J, leaving 10 bases unmatched. The CDR3 runs to 13 residues. In DNA form, the CDR3 reads TGTGCCAGCAACCTTGGGCTAGCGGAGGAGCAGTACTTC. Its translation is CASNLGLAEEQYF.